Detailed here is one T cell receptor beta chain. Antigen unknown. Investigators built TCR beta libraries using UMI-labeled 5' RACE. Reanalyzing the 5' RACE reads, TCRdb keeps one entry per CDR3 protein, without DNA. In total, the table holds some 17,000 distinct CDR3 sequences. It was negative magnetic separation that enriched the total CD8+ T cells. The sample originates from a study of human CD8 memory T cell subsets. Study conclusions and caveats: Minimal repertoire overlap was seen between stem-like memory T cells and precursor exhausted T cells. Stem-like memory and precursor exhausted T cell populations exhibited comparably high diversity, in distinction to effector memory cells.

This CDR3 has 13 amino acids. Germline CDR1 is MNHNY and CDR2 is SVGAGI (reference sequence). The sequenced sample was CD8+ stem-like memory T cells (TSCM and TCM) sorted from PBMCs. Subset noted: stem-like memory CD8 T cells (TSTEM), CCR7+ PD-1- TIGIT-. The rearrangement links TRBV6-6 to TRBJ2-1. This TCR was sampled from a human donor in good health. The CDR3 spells CASSYSLTNEQFF.